Listed below are T cell receptor beta chains from one sample, sequenced in a study of T cells in Graves' hyperthyroidism and ophthalmopathy. MiXCR, applied by TCRdb to the multiplex PCR reads, yields one record per CDR3 protein. The sample contains 350,000 to 400,000 distinct CDR3 sequences, 14% to 15% of which appear only once. Sequencing was performed on blood. The receptors stem from a woman between 25 and 40 years old with Graves' hyperthyroidism. Each CDR3 is given with its conserved first and last residue. The D gene is left open where the match is weak. Only some rows state a clone size, as once, few, many or a class for expanded clones.

clone_size: NA
j_call: TRBJ1-6
v_call: TRBV27
d_call: NA
cdr3_aa: CASRGWVGSPLHF
cdr3_nt: TGTGCCAGCAGGGGGTGGGTTGGCTCACCCCTCCACTTT

clone_size: many
j_call: TRBJ1-5
v_call: TRBV11-3
d_call: NA
cdr3_aa: CASSLGPSVDRLNQPQHF
cdr3_nt: TGTGCCAGCAGCTTAGGGCCCTCAGTCGACAGGCTAAATCAGCCCCAGCATTTT

clone_size: few
j_call: TRBJ2-7
v_call: TRBV4-1
d_call: NA
cdr3_aa: CASSPYASVTYEQYF
cdr3_nt: TGCGCCAGCAGCCCTTATGCCAGCGTTACTTACGAGCAGTACTTC

clone_size: NA
j_call: TRBJ2-1
v_call: TRBV7-3
d_call: TRBD2
cdr3_aa: CASSLTRDYENEQFF
cdr3_nt: TGTGCCAGCAGCTTAACCAGGGACTACGAGAATGAGCAGTTCTTC

clone_size: NA
j_call: TRBJ2-2
v_call: TRBV12-3/TRBV12-4
d_call: TRBD1
cdr3_aa: CASSSLGQTGGRKAGELFF
cdr3_nt: TGTGCCAGCAGTTCCCTGGGGCAAACAGGGGGCCGAAAAGCCGGGGAGCTGTTTTTT

clone_size: NA
j_call: TRBJ2-5
v_call: TRBV6-1
d_call: NA
cdr3_aa: CASSLSWGRRETQYF
cdr3_nt: TGTGCCAGCAGCCTCTCGTGGGGAAGGCGAGAGACCCAGTACTTC

clone_size: NA
j_call: TRBJ1-1
v_call: TRBV14
d_call: NA
cdr3_aa: CASSQDISWTPNTEAFF
cdr3_nt: TGTGCCAGCAGCCAAGATATCAGTTGGACACCGAACACTGAAGCTTTCTTT

clone_size: NA
j_call: TRBJ1-3
v_call: TRBV12-3/TRBV12-4
d_call: NA
cdr3_aa: CASSLGGGPNTIYF
cdr3_nt: TGTGCCAGCAGTTTAGGCGGGGGCCCAAACACCATATATTTT

clone_size: many
j_call: TRBJ2-3
v_call: TRBV7-8
d_call: NA
cdr3_aa: CASSLEWLASSTDTQYF
cdr3_nt: TGTGCCAGCAGCTTAGAGTGGCTAGCGTCTAGCACAGATACGCAGTATTTT

clone_size: many
j_call: TRBJ2-7
v_call: TRBV3-1
d_call: NA
cdr3_aa: CASSQEGAGRRGEQYF
cdr3_nt: TGTGCCAGCAGCCAAGAAGGAGCGGGCCGGAGAGGCGAGCAGTACTTC

clone_size: many
j_call: TRBJ2-1
v_call: TRBV30
d_call: NA
cdr3_aa: CAWGAGSSYNEQFF
cdr3_nt: TGTGCCTGGGGAGCGGGCAGCTCCTACAATGAGCAGTTCTTC

clone_size: few
j_call: TRBJ2-3
v_call: TRBV5-1
d_call: NA
cdr3_aa: CASSLELVMADTQYF
cdr3_nt: TGCGCCAGCAGCTTGGAACTAGTAATGGCAGATACGCAGTATTTT

clone_size: NA
j_call: TRBJ2-3
v_call: TRBV7-9
d_call: TRBD2
cdr3_aa: CASSLHEVGGGDTQYF
cdr3_nt: TGTGCCAGCAGCCTACATGAGGTCGGCGGGGGGGATACGCAGTATTTT

clone_size: few
j_call: TRBJ1-2
v_call: TRBV9
d_call: NA
cdr3_aa: CASSVASTANYGYTF
cdr3_nt: TGTGCCAGCAGCGTAGCGTCGACAGCCAACTATGGCTACACCTTC

clone_size: many
j_call: TRBJ2-1
v_call: TRBV20-1
d_call: TRBD2
cdr3_aa: CSAGGTSDYNEQFF
cdr3_nt: TGCAGTGCCGGAGGGACTAGCGACTACAATGAGCAGTTCTTC

clone_size: NA
j_call: TRBJ1-2
v_call: TRBV4-2
d_call: TRBD1
cdr3_aa: CASSHPGQGAGGYTF
cdr3_nt: TGTGCCAGCAGCCATCCGGGACAGGGGGCTGGTGGCTACACCTTC

clone_size: NA
j_call: TRBJ1-2
v_call: TRBV12-3/TRBV12-4
d_call: NA
cdr3_aa: CASSREGDGYGYTF
cdr3_nt: TGTGCCAGCAGTCGCGAGGGGGATGGCTATGGCTACACCTTC

clone_size: many
j_call: TRBJ2-3
v_call: TRBV5-1
d_call: TRBD1
cdr3_aa: CASYPGQVGDTQYF
cdr3_nt: TGCGCCAGCTATCCGGGACAGGTGGGAGATACGCAGTATTTT

clone_size: many
j_call: TRBJ2-7
v_call: TRBV28
d_call: NA
cdr3_aa: CATGVGPYEQYF
cdr3_nt: TGTGCCACGGGGGTGGGCCCCTACGAGCAGTACTTC

clone_size: NA
j_call: TRBJ2-7
v_call: TRBV28
d_call: NA
cdr3_aa: CASSTQNYEQYF
cdr3_nt: TGTGCCAGCAGTACTCAGAACTACGAGCAGTACTTC

clone_size: many
j_call: TRBJ2-7
v_call: TRBV6-1
d_call: TRBD2
cdr3_aa: CASSLAVRNYEQYF
cdr3_nt: TGTGCCAGCAGTCTAGCGGTAAGGAACTACGAGCAGTACTTC

clone_size: many
j_call: TRBJ2-4
v_call: TRBV3-1
d_call: NA
cdr3_aa: CASSQEGMAKNIQYF
cdr3_nt: TGTGCCAGCAGCCAAGAAGGGATGGCCAAAAACATTCAGTACTTC

clone_size: many
j_call: TRBJ2-5
v_call: TRBV6-1
d_call: TRBD1
cdr3_aa: CASSPGTAKETQYF
cdr3_nt: TGTGCCAGCAGTCCCGGGACAGCTAAGGAGACCCAGTACTTC

clone_size: NA
j_call: TRBJ2-1
v_call: TRBV18
d_call: NA
cdr3_aa: CASSPAWDPPYNEQFF
cdr3_nt: TGTGCCAGCTCCCCGGCATGGGACCCTCCCTACAATGAGCAGTTCTTC